A selection of T cell receptor beta chains follows, all from one sample in a study of blood T cell repertoires in COVID-19. TCRdb keeps only in-frame clones here, not all; method: immunoSEQ multiplex PCR. In the table there are 200,000 to 250,000 clones, approximately 86% of which are singletons. Sequencing was performed on PBMCs or T cells enriched from blood (not recorded which). The receptor set was obtained from a man between 18 and 35 years old with acute COVID-19. The CDR3 runs from the conserved cysteine through the conserved F or W. The order of the fields is clone size, D gene, V gene, J gene, CDR3 protein, CDR3 DNA. D genes are given only for firm matches. A clone size is listed for some rows: how often the clone was seen (once, few, many), or a class if it is expanded.

clone_size: NA
d_call: NA
v_call: TRBV3-1/TRBV3-2
j_call: TRBJ2-1
cdr3_aa: CASSQGLVDEQFF
cdr3_nt: TGTGCCAGCAGCCAAGGACTTGTTGATGAGCAGTTCTTC

clone_size: NA
d_call: NA
v_call: TRBV6-5
j_call: TRBJ1-5
cdr3_aa: CASSYAENQPQHF
cdr3_nt: TGTGCCAGCAGTTACGCAGAAAATCAGCCCCAGCATTTT

clone_size: NA
d_call: NA
v_call: TRBV18
j_call: TRBJ1-4
cdr3_aa: CASSPSQAGEKLFF
cdr3_nt: TGTGCCAGCTCACCATCCCAGGCCGGTGAAAAACTGTTTTTT

clone_size: NA
d_call: NA
v_call: TRBV12-3/TRBV12-4
j_call: TRBJ2-7
cdr3_aa: CASSPRDSYEQYF
cdr3_nt: TGTGCCAGCAGTCCCAGGGACTCCTACGAGCAGTACTTC

clone_size: NA
d_call: NA
v_call: TRBV28
j_call: TRBJ1-4
cdr3_aa: CASSQQGLTNEKLFF
cdr3_nt: TGTGCCAGCAGCCAACAGGGCTTGACTAATGAAAAACTGTTTTTT

clone_size: NA
d_call: NA
v_call: TRBV10-1
j_call: TRBJ1-3
cdr3_aa: CASSTRQVSSGNTIYF
cdr3_nt: TGCGCCAGCAGTACTCGACAGGTTAGCTCTGGAAACACCATATATTTT

clone_size: NA
d_call: NA
v_call: TRBV29-1
j_call: TRBJ2-1
cdr3_aa: CSVEARAANEQFF
cdr3_nt: TGCAGCGTTGAAGCACGAGCCGCGAATGAGCAGTTCTTC

clone_size: NA
d_call: TRBD1
v_call: TRBV30
j_call: TRBJ1-5
cdr3_aa: CAWSTGQGSNQPQHF
cdr3_nt: TGTGCCTGGTCGACCGGACAGGGCAGCAATCAGCCCCAGCATTTT

clone_size: NA
d_call: NA
v_call: TRBV2
j_call: TRBJ1-2
cdr3_aa: CASSDGQGGGYTF
cdr3_nt: TGTGCCAGCAGTGATGGGCAGGGCGGTGGCTACACCTTC

clone_size: few
d_call: NA
v_call: TRBV2
j_call: TRBJ2-7
cdr3_aa: CASSDSTYEQYF
cdr3_nt: TGTGCCAGCAGCGACAGCACCTACGAGCAGTACTTC

clone_size: NA
d_call: NA
v_call: TRBV11-2
j_call: TRBJ2-1
cdr3_aa: CASSPGAGEQFF
cdr3_nt: TGTGCCAGCAGCCCAGGGGCAGGGGAGCAGTTCTTC

clone_size: NA
d_call: TRBD2
v_call: TRBV11-2
j_call: TRBJ2-2
cdr3_aa: CASSITGTSGRGDGELFF
cdr3_nt: TGTGCCAGCAGCATAACCGGGACTAGCGGGAGAGGGGACGGGGAGCTGTTTTTT

clone_size: NA
d_call: TRBD1
v_call: TRBV19
j_call: TRBJ1-4
cdr3_aa: CASSIKGAEKLFF
cdr3_nt: TGTGCCAGTAGTATCAAGGGGGCTGAAAAACTGTTTTTT

clone_size: NA
d_call: NA
v_call: TRBV6-2/TRBV6-3
j_call: TRBJ2-7
cdr3_aa: CASSYHREYEQYF
cdr3_nt: TGTGCCAGCAGTTACCACAGGGAATACGAGCAGTACTTC

clone_size: NA
d_call: TRBD2
v_call: TRBV28
j_call: TRBJ2-3
cdr3_aa: CASSHREGADTQYF
cdr3_nt: TGTGCCAGCAGTCATCGGGAGGGGGCAGATACGCAGTATTTT

clone_size: NA
d_call: NA
v_call: TRBV5-1
j_call: TRBJ1-1
cdr3_aa: CASSNSVYSNTEAFF
cdr3_nt: TGCGCCAGCAGCAATTCAGTATACAGTAACACTGAAGCTTTCTTT

clone_size: NA
d_call: NA
v_call: TRBV24-1
j_call: TRBJ2-5
cdr3_aa: CATSDLVGGGETQYF
cdr3_nt: TGTGCCACCAGTGATTTGGTGGGGGGAGGAGAGACCCAGTACTTC

clone_size: NA
d_call: TRBD2
v_call: TRBV20-1
j_call: TRBJ2-2
cdr3_aa: CSASAGAGELFF
cdr3_nt: TGCAGTGCCAGTGCGGGGGCCGGGGAGCTGTTTTTT

clone_size: NA
d_call: TRBD1
v_call: TRBV5-1
j_call: TRBJ1-1
cdr3_aa: CASSLGAGGPTEAFF
cdr3_nt: TGCGCCAGCAGCTTGGGGGCAGGGGGTCCCACTGAAGCTTTCTTT

clone_size: many
d_call: NA
v_call: TRBV4-3
j_call: TRBJ2-7
cdr3_aa: CASSTYRDISYEQYF
cdr3_nt: TGCGCCAGCAGCACCTACAGGGACATCTCCTACGAGCAGTACTTC

clone_size: NA
d_call: NA
v_call: TRBV12-5
j_call: TRBJ2-1
cdr3_aa: CASGLDLSSYNEQFF
cdr3_nt: TGTGCTAGTGGTTTGGACCTAAGCTCCTACAATGAGCAGTTCTTC